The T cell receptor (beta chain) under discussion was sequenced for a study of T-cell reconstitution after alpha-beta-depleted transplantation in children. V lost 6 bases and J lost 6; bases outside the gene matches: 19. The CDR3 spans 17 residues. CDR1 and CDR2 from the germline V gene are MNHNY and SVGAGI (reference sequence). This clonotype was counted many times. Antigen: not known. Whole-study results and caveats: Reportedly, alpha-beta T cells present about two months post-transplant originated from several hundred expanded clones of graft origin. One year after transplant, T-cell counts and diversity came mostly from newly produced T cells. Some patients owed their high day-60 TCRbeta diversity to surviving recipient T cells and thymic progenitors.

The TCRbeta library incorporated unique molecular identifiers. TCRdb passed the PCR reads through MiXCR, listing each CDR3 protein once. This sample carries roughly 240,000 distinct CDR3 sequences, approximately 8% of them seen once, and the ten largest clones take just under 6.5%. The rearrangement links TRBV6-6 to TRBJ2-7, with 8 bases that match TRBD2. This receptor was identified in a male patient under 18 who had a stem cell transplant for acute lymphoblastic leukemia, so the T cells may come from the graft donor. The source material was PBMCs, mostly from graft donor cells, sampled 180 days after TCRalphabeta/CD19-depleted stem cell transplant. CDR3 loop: CASSPLREVPITTEQYF. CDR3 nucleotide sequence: TGTGCCAGCAGCCCCTTGCGGGAGGTCCCAATAACGACCGAGCAGTACTTC.